This T cell receptor beta chain was found in a study of T cells in localized non-small cell lung cancer. Assay: immunoSEQ multiplex PCR; the TCRdb copy retains only in-frame clones and omits some. The data contain about 1,900 clones, approximately 20% of them seen just once; the ten biggest clones take up approximately 11%. The CDR3 runs 15 residues. The germline V gene has CDR1 MNHGY and CDR2 SAAAGT. V gave up 2 bases and J gave up 4 bases; unmatched junction bases: 4. The chain combines TRBV6-8 with TRBJ2-2, with TRBD1 matching 7 bases. The sequenced sample was normal lung tissue next to the tumor, obtained before any cancer treatment. The receptor's source is a female donor older than 55 with stage I lung adenocarcinoma. The CDR3 DNA is TGTGCCAGCAGTTACCAGACAGGGACCACCGGGGAGCTGTTTTTT. Protein product: CASSYQTGTTGELFF.